The 14 T cell receptor beta chains reported below all come from one sample, sequenced in a study of T cell clonality in common variable immunodeficiency. Produced via immunoSEQ multiplex PCR; TCRdb's table is partial and in-frame only. The sample contains about 52,000 clones, none occurring once; approximately 3% lies in the top ten. Sequencing used peripheral blood mononuclear cells. Receptor source: a person aged 18-70 years in good health.

This clone was counted many times. The missing CDR3 end, 3 residues past where the read stops, is filled in from the germline J gene. The J gene is TRBJ2-3, the V gene TRBV29-1, with D perhaps matching TRBD1 or TRBD2 (6 bases each). Germline values: CDR1 SQVTM, CDR2 ANQGSEA. The CDR3 runs to 17 residues. Here the CDR3 reads CSVVGTEGHTFQETQYF. The sequenced CDR3 bases are TGCAGCGTTGTAGGGACGGAGGGACATACGTTCCAAGAGACG.

In this sample, this clone turned up many times. CDR3 sequence: CAFALVEGLEKLFF. The covered CDR3 bases are TGTGCCTTCGCTCTCGTCGAGGGGCTTGAAAAG. This rearrangement joins TRBV30 to TRBJ2-2, with D perhaps TRBD1 or TRBD2 (5 bases each). The observed sequence ends 3 residues before the CDR3 terminus, with the missing tail filled in from the germline J gene. Germline V CDR1 and CDR2: GTSNPN, SVGIG (reference sequence). The CDR3 runs 14 residues.

This clone was observed many times. The read terminates 3 residues before the CDR3 end, so the remaining end is supplied by the germline J gene. Other DNA sequences in this sample translate to the same CDR3. The chain uses TRBV7-2 and TRBJ1-5; 7 bases match TRBD1. The CDR3 has 13 amino acids. Germline CDR1 reads SGHTA; CDR2 reads FQGNSA. V trimming: 6 bases; J trimming: 5 bases; junction bases outside the gene matches: 4. CDR3 region: CASSIRGDQPQHF. The sequenced CDR3 bases are TGTGCCAGCAGTATCAGGGGGGATCAGCCC.

This clone was observed a few times. Read sequence stops 3 residues before the CDR3 end, and the germline J gene provides the missing end. The chain carries TRBV5-1 and TRBJ2-7; 11 nucleotides match TRBD1. Germline V gene lookup returns CDR1 SGHRS and CDR2 YFSETQ. The CDR3 runs to 14 residues. Trimming cost V 7 bases and J 6 bases; bases outside gene matches: 9. CDR3 DNA, as far as it was read: TGCGCCAGCGGTCCCGGGACAGGGGGGTCCGAG. Translated: CASGPGTGGSE. The entire CDR3 sequence reads CASGPGTGGSEQYF.

This clone appeared many times. The observed sequence ends 3 residues before the CDR3 terminus, with the missing tail filled in from the germline J gene. The chain joins TRBV6-2 or TRBV6-3 to TRBJ2-1; weak D call: TRBD2 (6 bases). Germline V lookup: CDR1 MNHEY, CDR2 SVGEGT. Trimming removed 6 bases at V and 2 bases at J, with 17 bases between. The CDR3 extends over 16 amino acids. The CDR3 loop is CASRLFPLAAYNEQFF. CDR3 bases read: TGTGCCAGCAGACTTTTTCCTTTAGCGGCCTACAATGAG.

At least ten counts were recorded for this clone. The CDR3 end falls 3 residues outside the read, so it is completed with the germline J gene. This chain links TRBV30 with TRBJ2-4, with 7 bases identical to TRBD1. The germline gives CDR1 GTSNPN, CDR2 SVGIG (reference sequence). The CDR3 sequence is 15 residues long. The CDR3 loop reads CAWSKLQGRAYGQYF. CDR3 bases read: TGTGCCTGGAGTAAATTACAGGGGCGGGCCTATGGT.

This clone was recorded a few times. Sequencing ends 3 residues short of the CDR3 end; the germline J gene provides the rest. The V and J genes are TRBV7-8 and TRBJ2-3, with D possibly being TRBD2 (5 bases). This CDR3 has 14 amino acids. Germline CDR1 reads SGHVS; CDR2 reads FQNEAQ. CDR3: CASTPPGVFATQYF. The CDR3 DNA, read in part, is TGTGCCAGCACTCCACCCGGGGTTTTCGCGACG.

The table lists this clone with a few counts. The read falls 3 residues short of the CDR3 end, and the missing part is taken from the germline J gene. The chain employs TRBV5-1 and TRBJ1-2; weak D call: TRBD1 (6 bases). This CDR3 contains 15 residues. Germline V gene sequence: CDR1 SGHRS, CDR2 YFSETQ. Trimming removed 4 bases from V and 0 bases from J, with 13 bases in between. CDR3 DNA, as far as it was read: TGCGCCAGCAGCCTTACAGGGTTGCCTAACTATGGC. Translated: CASSLTGLPNYG. The complete CDR3 protein is CASSLTGLPNYGYTF.

This clone showed up just a few times. The CDR3 end falls 3 residues outside the read, so it is completed with the germline J gene. The chain joins TRBV11-2 to TRBJ2-3, with D possibly matching TRBD1 (5 bases). Trimming cost V 0 bases and J 3 bases, with 10 bases left between them. There are 15 residues in the CDR3. Germline assignment: CDR1 SGHAT and CDR2 FQNNGV. The CDR3 bases that were read are TGTGCCAGCAGCTTAGATTTCAGGGAAACAGATACG. It translates to CASSLDFRETDT. The complete CDR3 reads CASSLDFRETDTQYF.

This clone showed up many times. The sequence runs out 3 residues before the end of the CDR3; the remainder is reconstructed from the germline J gene. J is TRBJ2-3 and V is TRBV5-6, with TRBD1 matching over 8 bases. Germline CDR1 is SGHDT and CDR2 is YYEEEE. The CDR3 totals 15 residues. The CDR3 bases that were read are TGTGCCAGCAGCTTTGGGGACAGGCCGAGGGAGACG. Its protein is CASSFGDRPRET. The entire CDR3 reads CASSFGDRPRETQYF.

This clone was recorded at least ten times. The sequenced fragment ends 3 residues before the CDR3 boundary, so the rest is inferred from the germline J gene. This rearrangement joins TRBV20-1 to TRBJ2-5; 8 positions match TRBD1. J gave up 0 bases and V 5 bases, and 5 bases lay outside the gene matches. CDR1 DFQATT and CDR2 SNEGSKA come from the germline V gene (reference sequence). The CDR3 spans 14 residues. Partial CDR3 DNA: TGCAGTGCTGAAAGACAGGGGTACCAAGAGACC. This codes for CSAERQGYQET. The whole CDR3 is CSAERQGYQETQYF.

Many counts were recorded for this clone. The CDR3 is cut off 3 residues early in the read; its end comes from the germline J gene. The chain is built from TRBV5-1 and TRBJ2-1; 7 bases are a match to TRBD2. Germline V gene lookup returns CDR1 SGHRS and CDR2 YFSETQ. This CDR3 region has 18 residues. With 0 bases clipped from V and 0 bases from J, the junction kept 9 bases outside the gene matches. Incomplete CDR3 DNA: TGCGCCAGCAGCTTGGGGGCTAGCGGCCCGAGCTCCTACAATGAG. Encoded protein: CASSLGASGPSSYNE. The entire CDR3 protein is CASSLGASGPSSYNEQFF.

This clone was seen at least ten times. Read coverage stops 3 residues before the CDR3 terminus; the germline J gene supplies the remainder. This chain uses TRBV6-1 with TRBJ2-7, with 7 nucleotides matching TRBD1. Per the germline V gene, CDR1 is MNHNS and CDR2 is SASEGT. The CDR3 has 14 amino acids. The V gene end was trimmed by 4 bases and the J gene end by 2 bases; junction bases not matched to a gene: 5. The part of the CDR3 DNA that was read is TGTGCCAGCAGTGCCTACAGGGGCCCCTACGAG. This translates into CASSAYRGPYE. In full, the CDR3 is CASSAYRGPYEQYF.

This clone was counted between two and nine times. The read terminates 3 residues ahead of where the CDR3 ends, so the germline J gene completes it. This rearrangement joins TRBV30 to TRBJ2-2; D might be TRBD1 (5 bases). The CDR3 spans 11 residues. Germline-derived CDR1 and CDR2 are GTSNPN and SVGIG (reference sequence). The CDR3 bases that were read are TGTGCCTGGAGACAGGTTGAAAAG. This gives the protein CAWRQVEK. The complete CDR3 reads CAWRQVEKLFF.